This TCR beta chain emerged from a study of regulatory T cells in long-lasting Graves disease (dated by TCRdb to about 2021). General notes on the study: Patients with newly diagnosed Graves' disease had been on antithyroid drugs for under 3 months. This study used TCR sequencing and RNA sequencing of peripheral blood to compare persistent Graves' disease patients against newly diagnosed Graves' disease patients. The study took place in China and was registered as a clinical trial. A total of some 35 samples underwent TCR sequencing, from roughly 13 patients with persistent Graves' disease and roughly 20 patients with newly diagnosed Graves' disease.

Study-level results and caveats: As a limitation, the authors acknowledged that the small sample size may reduce accuracy. Patients with persistent disease shared more public clonotypes (over 2,500) than newly diagnosed patients did (more than 900). Because the primary lesion, thyroid tissue, could not be accessed, the study looked at peripheral blood alone. Persistent disease showed preferential use of TRBV28, TRBJ1-2 and TRBJ2-5, whereas newly diagnosed disease favored TRBV20-1 and TRBJ2-1. Compared with newly diagnosed patients, patients with persistent Graves' disease had lower TCR Shannon entropy and fewer highly expanded clones, which suggests clonal expansion. Only the TCR beta chain was sequenced and analyzed.

Points on this clonotype: The specificity of this receptor is unknown. Per-base quality was not reported, and no clone a single base away is much larger than it.

Read against the paper, the sample's time point label means: newly diagnosed GD, antithyroid drugs for less than 3 months. For both TCR sequencing and RNA sequencing, RNA was extracted from PBMCs using TRIzol. Graves' disease was diagnosed according to American Thyroid Association guidelines. The patients came from an endocrinology department in Xi'an, China. Each patient gave roughly 8.4 milliliters of peripheral blood, collected in an EDTA anticoagulant tube. Ficoll Paque Plus density gradient separation was used to isolate PBMCs, and no additional T cell sorting was done. An Agilent 2100 Bioanalyzer and agarose gel were used to check RNA quality, while a NanoDrop 2000 measured RNA concentration. The protocol used for the library was multiplex PCR. Instrument used: Illumina HiSeq 4000. CDR3 regions were amplified by Arm-PCR with iRepertoire HTBI primers to construct TCR beta libraries. Before sequencing, the PCR products underwent gel purification. Processing in the source paper ran as follows. Gene usage analysis of CDR3 amino acid clonotypes relied on the approximately 60 TRBV and 14 TRBJ segments identified across samples. COPE and FqMerger were used to merge filtered high-quality paired reads into contigs. BLAST was used to align contigs to IMGT TRBV, TRBD and TRBJ reference genes, and CDR3 was defined according to IMGT. Clonotypes above 0.1% frequency were classified as highly expanded clones. Shannon entropy was used to measure repertoire diversity, and the Gini coefficient was used to measure V-J evenness. A clonotype found in more than one individual was treated as public. TCRdb trimmed the raw reads at Q25, called clones with MiXCR and kept productive beta chains. Each record represents a unique CDR3 protein, reported with the most common genes and DNA among its rows. It is TCRdb's table, rather than the study itself, that gives the V and J calls and clone size. For this sample there are roughly 420,000 distinct CDR3 sequences; 14% appear just once. Under 20% of the sample is in the top ten clones.

The germline V gene (reference sequence) specifies LNHDA as CDR1 and SQIVND as CDR2. After removal of 3 bases from V and 8 bases from J, the junction retains 6 bases not matched to a gene. The CDR3 holds 15 amino acids from the cysteine to the phenylalanine. Solely the CDR3 DNA is kept, with 45 bases framed from the first base. These same records also appear under a second study, on T cells in Graves' hyperthyroidism and ophthalmopathy. As the second publication notes: Graves' hyperthyroidism was defined as stable when no progression to ophthalmopathy occurred over 18 months of follow-up. The hyperthyroidism patients were between 18 and 65 years old and newly diagnosed, with a disease duration of less than 2 months. Exclusion was applied to patients with uncontrolled infections, other autoimmune diseases, pregnancy or lactation. Diagnoses were based on clinical symptoms, serum thyroxine and TRAb, thyroid ultrasound and orbital computed tomography. The TCR CDR3 was subjected to a first round of RT-PCR using the HTBI primer set and the Qiagen OneStep RT-PCR kit. Blood samples also contained most of the expanded thyroid clonotypes (frequency above 0.001), which suggests that blood repertoires may reflect thyroid immune responses. Ophthalmopathy was separated from stable hyperthyroidism by a 13 V-J signature model, with roughly 88% sensitivity and about 81% specificity obtained in cross-validation and 80%/75% obtained in testing. In validation, the model predicted progression to ophthalmopathy with roughly 66% sensitivity and about 72% specificity, a median of roughly seven months before onset. A discovery cohort of about a hundred patients, about 40 with Graves' ophthalmopathy and more than 55 with stable Graves' hyperthyroidism, was used to find distinguishing TCR V-J signatures. Prospective prediction of ophthalmopathy was tested in an independent validation cohort consisting of some 18 hyperthyroidism patients and more than 15 patients who later progressed to ophthalmopathy. The roughly 90 discovery patients were divided at random into training and test sets in a 7:3 ratio. The study also compared thyroid tissue and blood T-cell repertoires from five or six Graves' hyperthyroidism patients. After sampling, hyperthyroidism patients received methimazole starting at 30 mg daily, and ophthalmopathy patients received high-dose intravenous methylprednisolone. Libraries were constructed in a second round of multiplex PCR, after which size selection and purification were performed. Paired-end sequencing of the libraries was performed with 100 bp reads on an Illumina HiSeq2000. SOAPnuke was used to process the raw data, throwing out any read that contained adapters or uncalled bases, had a mean Phred below 15, or lacked an exact constant-primer or identifier match. High-quality paired reads were merged with COPE v1.2.5, and unique nucleotide sequences were defined as clonotypes. MiTCR v1.1 was used to align the clonotypes against IMGT TRBV, TRBD and TRBJ reference segments. Only V-J combinations with frequency above 0.0001, covering roughly 99% of repertoires, were analysed. The TCS score was defined as F50 (clonal expansion) divided by E x V (chaos), with BLOSUM62-based TCRdist calculated between CDR3 peptides within each V-J. Welch's t-statistics and random forest reduced around 550 V-J features to 10 to 15, which were used in a naive Bayes classifier (R e1071). No statistical method was used to fix the sample size in advance, and group allocation was not hidden from the investigators. The paper describes TCR Vbeta CDR3 sequencing of roughly 130 peripheral blood samples, made up of roughly 40 ophthalmopathy patients, roughly 72 hyperthyroidism patients and 17 progressor patients.

The clonotype comes from a woman between 45 and 60 years old with Graves disease. Donor details come from another sample of the same person, matched by shared clones. The V and J segments used are TRBV19 and TRBJ1-6; TRBD1 aligns with 8 central bases. Sequencing used peripheral blood mononuclear cells (PBMCs), obtained at new diagnosis, from a patient treated with antithyroid drugs. CDR3 protein: CASSIGARGHSPLHF. The nucleotide sequence is TGTGCCAGTAGTATTGGGGCCAGGGGGCATTCACCCCTCCACTTT. This CDR3, with the reference TRBV19 and TRBJ1-6 proteins standing in past its ends, gives the full variable domain DGGITQSPKYLFRKEGQNVTLSCEQNLNHDAMYWYRQDPGQGLRLIYYSQIVNDFQKGDIAEGYSVSREKKESFPLTVTSAQKNPTAFYLCASSIGARGHSPLHFGNGTRLTVT.